The 23 T cell receptor beta chains presented below share a single source sample, sequenced in a study of shared clonotypes between healthy human individuals. Naive CD8 cells, CD45RO-negative and positively selected for CCR7, excluded terminally differentiated effector memory CD45RA+ cells. The repertoire was sequenced with immunoSEQ multiplex PCR; TCRdb's copy has only in-frame clones and lacks some. The sample records 2 million to 2.5 million clones, about 95% being singletons. The source material was naive CD8+ T cells sorted from blood. The receptors here all came from a man between 18 and 29 years old in good health.

The V and J genes are TRBV27 and TRBJ2-7; D gene unclear. CDR3 length: 10 amino acids. Germline V lookup: CDR1 MNHEY, CDR2 SMNVEV (reference sequence). Trimming stripped 5 bases from V and 10 bases from J, with 9 bases between. CDR3 DNA: TGTGCCAGCAGTCCCATCCACCAGTACTTC. Encoded protein: CASSPIHQYF.

The chain uses TRBV10-3 and TRBJ2-1; TRBD1 agrees at 9 bases. V gave up 6 bases and J gave up 5 bases; unmatched junction bases: 11. Germline V gene sequence: CDR1 ENHRY, CDR2 SYGVKD. The length of the CDR3 is 16 residues. The CDR3 DNA reads TGTGCCATCAGCGGAGACCCGGGACAGGGACACAATGAGCAGTTCTTC. Its translation is CAISGDPGQGHNEQFF.

The rearrangement links TRBV4-1 to TRBJ2-7, with 7 bases matching TRBD2. Germline values: CDR1 MGHRA, CDR2 YSYEKL. The J segment lost 4 bases and the V segment lost 0 bases, leaving 9 bases of the junction unmatched. The CDR3 covers 16 residues. The CDR3 nucleotides read TGCGCCAGCAGCCAAGATGGGGAGCGGGGCGGGTACGAGCAGTACTTC. Translating gives CASSQDGERGGYEQYF.

This clone appeared a single time. J is TRBJ2-2 and V is TRBV4-1, with 7 positions matching TRBD2. This CDR3 has 15 residues. The junction had 0 bases not matched to a gene; V was cut back by 1 base and J by 1 base. CDR1 is MGHRA, CDR2 YSYEKL, per germline. The CDR3 loop reads CASSQVAGNTGELFF. CDR3 bases: TGCGCCAGCAGCCAAGTAGCGGGGAACACCGGGGAGCTGTTTTTT.

This chain links TRBV30 with TRBJ1-6; a weak D match, TRBD1 (6 bases). The V end lost 2 bases, the J end lost 15 bases, and 23 bases lay between the germline ends. Germline CDR1 reads GTSNPN; CDR2 reads SVGIG (reference sequence). The CDR3 spans 15 residues. CDR3 in DNA: TGTGCCTGGAGTTTGGAGTGGACAGCTGCCCTGTTCCTCCACTTT. It is translated as CAWSLEWTAALFLHF. The full variable domain, completed using reference TRBV30 and TRBJ1-6, is SQTIHQWPATLVQPVGSPLSLECTVEGTSNPNLYWYRQAAGRGLQLLFYSVGIGQISSEVPQNLSASRPQDRQFILSSKKLLLSDSGFYLCAWSLEWTAALFLHFGNGTRLTVT.

The V gene is TRBV6-4, the J gene TRBJ2-1, with D maybe TRBD1 (6 bases). CDR1 and CDR2 from the germline V gene are MRHNA and SNTAGT. Trimming took off 4 bases at V and 9 bases at J, with 16 bases between the two ends. This CDR3 is built from 14 residues. The CDR3 is CASSAPGEGGEQFF. For the CDR3, the DNA is TGTGCCAGCAGTGCCCCAGGGGAAGGGGGTGAGCAGTTCTTC.

The chain has TRBV28 and TRBJ2-3; a weak D match, TRBD2 (5 bases). CDR3 length equals 16 residues. Germline assignment: CDR1 MDHEN and CDR2 SYDVKM. With 5 bases removed from V and 0 bases from J, the gap between germline ends came to 15 bases. The chain's CDR3 is CASSPRGVSSTDTQYF. The CDR3 DNA reads as TGTGCCAGCAGTCCCCGGGGAGTTTCTAGCACAGATACGCAGTATTTT.

The J gene is TRBJ1-6, the V gene TRBV28, with D maybe TRBD1 (6 bases). V lost 5 bases and J lost 0, with 8 bases in between. Germline V lookup: CDR1 MDHEN, CDR2 SYDVKM. The CDR3 runs to 15 residues. In nucleotides, the CDR3 is TGTGCCAGCAGTCAGGACAGCTCCTATAATTCACCCCTCCACTTT. This encodes CASSQDSSYNSPLHF.

The V call is TRBV4-1, the J call TRBJ2-7; 7 bases are shared with TRBD1. The V segment lost 4 bases and the J segment 3 bases; nucleotides outside the gene matches: 9. The germline gives CDR1 MGHRA, CDR2 YSYEKL. This CDR3 comprises 15 residues. The CDR3 is CASSLETGAIYEQYF. In nucleotides, the CDR3 is TGCGCCAGCAGCCTAGAAACAGGGGCGATCTACGAGCAGTACTTC.

This chain links TRBV7-9 with TRBJ2-1; D possibly corresponds to TRBD1 (6 bases). Germline V gives CDR1 SEHNR, CDR2 FQNEAQ (reference sequence). Between the trimmed V and J ends, which lost 4 bases and 8 bases, there was a span of 18 bases. CDR3 length equals 15 residues. CDR3 amino acids: CASSSTRQVWDEQFF. Here the CDR3 DNA reads TGTGCCAGCAGCTCAACCCGACAGGTATGGGATGAGCAGTTCTTC.

This chain joins TRBV27 and TRBJ2-7; D is unclear. The CDR3 sequence is 13 residues long. CDR1 and CDR2 (germline): MNHEY, SMNVEV (reference sequence). Trimming cost V 0 bases and J 7 bases, with 10 bases left between them. CDR3 nucleotide sequence: TGTGCCAGCAGTTTATCGGAGTTTCGGGAGCAGTACTTC. Translated, it gives CASSLSEFREQYF.

The gene calls are TRBV28 and TRBJ1-5, with D perhaps TRBD1 (6 bases). In germline, CDR1 is MDHEN, CDR2 SYDVKM. Trimming shortened V by 2 bases and J by 0 bases, and 11 bases separated the two germline ends. The CDR3 sequence is 16 residues long. CDR3 sequence: CASSLQPGDSNQPQHF. CDR3 sequence (DNA): TGTGCCAGCAGTTTACAACCAGGGGATAGCAATCAGCCCCAGCATTTT.

The chain uses TRBV5-4 and TRBJ1-1; D gene uncertain. This CDR3 contains 12 residues. V lost 1 base and J 3 bases, leaving 4 bases between the germline ends. Germline lookup yields CDR1 SGHNT and CDR2 YYREEE (reference sequence). The CDR3: CASSLYDTEAFF. CDR3 coding DNA: TGTGCCAGCAGCTTGTACGACACTGAAGCTTTCTTT. Filled out from reference TRBV5-4 and TRBJ1-1, the complete variable domain reads ETGVTQSPTHLIKTRGQQVTLRCSSQSGHNTVSWYQQALGQGPQFIFQYYREEENGRGNFPPRFSGLQFPNYSSELNVNALELDDSALYLCASSLYDTEAFFGQGTRLTVV.

The chain is built from TRBV2 and TRBJ2-5; weak D call: TRBD1 (6 bases). This CDR3 is 15 amino acids long. The V and J ends lost 3 bases and 5 bases respectively, with 16 bases between them. The germline gives CDR1 SNHLY, CDR2 FYNNEI. The CDR3 nucleotides read TGTGCCAGCAGTGATAGGCATCCAAGGGGGGAGACCCAGTACTTC. Translation: CASSDRHPRGETQYF.

The chain uses TRBV19 and TRBJ2-1; 9 bases map to TRBD2. The CDR3 spans 15 residues. V dropped 5 bases and J dropped 6; count of bases not matched to a gene: 8. Germline V lookup: CDR1 LNHDA, CDR2 SQIVND (reference sequence). The CDR3 is CASSLVAGAGNEQFF. DNA of the CDR3: TGTGCCAGTAGTCTGGTAGCGGGAGCGGGCAATGAGCAGTTCTTC.

The chain links TRBV19 to TRBJ2-1; D gene ambiguous. The CDR3 covers 15 residues. Germline values: CDR1 LNHDA, CDR2 SQIVND (reference sequence). The V and J ends lost 3 bases and 4 bases respectively, with 13 bases between them. In DNA form, the CDR3 reads TGTGCCAGTAGTATTTACCTGACCGCTTACAATGAGCAGTTCTTC. As protein: CASSIYLTAYNEQFF. The full variable domain, with the rest looked up from reference TRBV19 and TRBJ2-1, is DGGITQSPKYLFRKEGQNVTLSCEQNLNHDAMYWYRQDPGQGLRLIYYSQIVNDFQKGDIAEGYSVSREKKESFPLTVTSAQKNPTAFYLCASSIYLTAYNEQFFGPGTRLTVL.

The rearrangement joins TRBV28 to TRBJ2-5, with 10 bases identical to TRBD2. Germline assignment: CDR1 MDHEN and CDR2 SYDVKM. The CDR3 consists of 16 residues. Trimming cost V 4 bases and J 2 bases; bases outside gene matches: 7. CDR3 sequence (DNA): TGTGCCAGCAGTTCAGGAGCGGGGGGGCTTCAAGAGACCCAGTACTTC. This translates into CASSSGAGGLQETQYF.

The chain has TRBV7-9 and TRBJ2-1; a possible D gene is TRBD2 (6 bases). This CDR3 has 17 residues. Trimming cost V 2 bases and J 1 base, with 15 bases left between them. Germline CDR1 reads SEHNR; CDR2 reads FQNEAQ (reference sequence). The DNA of the CDR3 is TGTGCCAGCAGCTTAATTAGCGGCTACTCTTCCTACAATGAGCAGTTCTTC. This sequence encodes CASSLISGYSSYNEQFF.

The chain couples TRBV11-2 to TRBJ2-7; TRBD1 matches 10 bases. CDR1 SGHAT and CDR2 FQNNGV come from the germline V gene. The CDR3 has 16 amino acids. The ends lost 2 bases at V and 5 bases at J; junction bases unmatched: 9. CDR3 residues: CASSLLSGQGIHEQYF. The DNA for the CDR3 is TGTGCCAGCAGCTTACTGTCGGGACAGGGGATCCACGAGCAGTACTTC.

V and J are TRBV30 and TRBJ1-1, with a weak D call TRBD1 (6 bases). Trimming left V 4 bases short and J 0 bases short, with 15 bases between. The germline V gene encodes CDR1 GTSNPN and CDR2 SVGIG (reference sequence). This CDR3 comprises 15 residues. CDR3 sequence (DNA): TGTGCCTGGACCGATTACAGGGAAATGAACACTGAAGCTTTCTTT. Translated: CAWTDYREMNTEAFF.

The chain links TRBV11-3 to TRBJ2-5, with D perhaps matching TRBD2 (5 bases). From germline, CDR1 is SGHNT and CDR2 YENEEA. The CDR3 spans 17 residues. Trimming pared 1 base from V and 4 bases from J, leaving 19 bases between. The DNA of the CDR3 is TGTGCCAGCAGCTTAGTTGGTAGCGTGAGGGAAAGAGAGACCCAGTACTTC. This codes for CASSLVGSVRERETQYF.

This clone was observed a single time. The chain is built from TRBV5-4 and TRBJ2-5, with 9 bases that match TRBD2. V gave up 5 bases and J gave up 2 bases; unmatched junction bases: 13. The germline gives CDR1 SGHNT, CDR2 YYREEE (reference sequence). This CDR3 is built from 17 residues. CDR3 nucleotides: TGTGCCAGCAGGTCCACTAGCGGGTACACCTATCAAGAGACCCAGTACTTC. Translating gives CASRSTSGYTYQETQYF.

This rearrangement joins TRBV5-5 to TRBJ2-7; possibly TRBD1 or TRBD2 for D (5 bases each). CDR1 is SGHKS, CDR2 YYEKEE, per germline (reference sequence). The CDR3 is 15 amino acids. Trimming shortened V by 1 base and J by 5 bases, and 16 bases separated the two germline ends. CDR3 residues: CASSLRPPTGHEQYF. The CDR3 DNA reads as TGTGCCAGCAGCTTGCGCCCGCCTACGGGGCACGAGCAGTACTTC.